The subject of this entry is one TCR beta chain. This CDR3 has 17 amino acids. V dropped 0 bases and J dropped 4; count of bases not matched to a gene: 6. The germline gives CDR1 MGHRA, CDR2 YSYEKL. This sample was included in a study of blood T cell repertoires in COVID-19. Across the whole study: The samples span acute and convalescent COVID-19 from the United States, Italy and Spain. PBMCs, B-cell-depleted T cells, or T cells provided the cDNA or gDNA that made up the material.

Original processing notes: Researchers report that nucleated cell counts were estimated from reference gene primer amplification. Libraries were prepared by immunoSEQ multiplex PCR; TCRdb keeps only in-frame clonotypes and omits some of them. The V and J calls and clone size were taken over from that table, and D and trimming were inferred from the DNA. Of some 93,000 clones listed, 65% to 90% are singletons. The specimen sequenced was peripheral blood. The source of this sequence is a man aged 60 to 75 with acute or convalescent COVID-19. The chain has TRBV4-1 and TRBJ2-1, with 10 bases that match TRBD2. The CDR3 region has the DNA TGCGCCAGCAGCCAAGAGGCAGCGGGAGGGCCATACAATGAGCAGTTCTTC. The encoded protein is CASSQEAAGGPYNEQFF.